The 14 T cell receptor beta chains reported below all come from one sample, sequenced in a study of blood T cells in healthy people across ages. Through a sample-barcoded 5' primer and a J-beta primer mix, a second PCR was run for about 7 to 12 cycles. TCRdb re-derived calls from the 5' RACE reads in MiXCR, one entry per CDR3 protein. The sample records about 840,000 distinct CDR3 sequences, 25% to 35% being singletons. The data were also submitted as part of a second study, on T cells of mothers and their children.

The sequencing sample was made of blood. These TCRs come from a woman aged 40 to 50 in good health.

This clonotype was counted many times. DNA for the CDR3: TGCAGTGCGGACGGGACAGGAACATATGGCTACACCTTC. Its translation is CSADGTGTYGYTF. The rearrangement uses TRBV20-1 and TRBJ1-2; 8 nucleotides agree with TRBD1. The germline gives CDR1 DFQATT, CDR2 SNEGSKA (reference sequence). V lost 6 bases and J lost 5; bases outside the gene matches: 8. This CDR3 comprises 13 residues.

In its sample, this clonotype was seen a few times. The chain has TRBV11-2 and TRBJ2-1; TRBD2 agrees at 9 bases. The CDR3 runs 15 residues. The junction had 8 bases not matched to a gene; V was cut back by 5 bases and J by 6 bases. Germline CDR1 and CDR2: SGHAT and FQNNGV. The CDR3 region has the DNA TGTGCCAGCAGCCCCCCTTTAGCGGGGGCCAATGAGCAGTTCTTC. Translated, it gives CASSPPLAGANEQFF.

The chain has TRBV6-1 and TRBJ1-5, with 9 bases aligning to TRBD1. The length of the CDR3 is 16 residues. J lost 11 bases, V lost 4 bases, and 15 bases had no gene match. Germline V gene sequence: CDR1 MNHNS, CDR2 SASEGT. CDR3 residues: CASSVIGTGSPGAQHF. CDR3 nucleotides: TGTGCCAGCAGTGTCATCGGGACAGGGTCCCCGGGGGCCCAGCATTTT.

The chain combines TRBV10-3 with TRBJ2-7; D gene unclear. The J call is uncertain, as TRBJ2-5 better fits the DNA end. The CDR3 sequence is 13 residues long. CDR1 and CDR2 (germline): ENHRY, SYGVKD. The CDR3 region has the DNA TGTGCCATCAGGGCCGACGCTGGAGAGACCCAGTACTTC. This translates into CAIRADAGETQYF.

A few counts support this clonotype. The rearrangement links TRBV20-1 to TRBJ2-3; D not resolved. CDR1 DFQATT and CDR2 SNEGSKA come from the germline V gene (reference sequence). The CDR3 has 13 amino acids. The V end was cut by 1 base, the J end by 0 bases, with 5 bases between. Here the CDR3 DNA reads TGCAGTGCTAGAGCAGCTAGCACAGATACGCAGTATTTT. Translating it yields CSARAASTDTQYF.

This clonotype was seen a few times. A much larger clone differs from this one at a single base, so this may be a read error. The CDR3 spells CASSLWSEGGGGTDTQYF. CDR3 in DNA: TGTGCCAGCAGTTTATGGTCTGAGGGGGGAGGGGGCACAGATACGCAGTATTTT. The genes are TRBV12-3 or TRBV12-4 and TRBJ2-3, with a tentative D call TRBD2 (7 bases). CDR3 length equals 18 residues. Trimming took 2 bases from V and 1 from J, leaving 19 bases between them.

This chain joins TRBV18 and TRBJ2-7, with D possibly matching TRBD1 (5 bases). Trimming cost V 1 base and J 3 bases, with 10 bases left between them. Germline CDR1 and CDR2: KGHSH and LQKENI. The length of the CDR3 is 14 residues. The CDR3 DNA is TGTGCCAGCTCACCACAAAGGACAAGCTACGAGCAGTACTTC. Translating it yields CASSPQRTSYEQYF.

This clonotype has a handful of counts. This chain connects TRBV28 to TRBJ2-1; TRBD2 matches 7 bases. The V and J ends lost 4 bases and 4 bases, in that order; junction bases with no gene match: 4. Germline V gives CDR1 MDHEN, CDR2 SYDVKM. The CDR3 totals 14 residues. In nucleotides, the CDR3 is TGTGCCAGCAGTTCTAGCGGTTTATACAATGAGCAGTTCTTC. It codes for CASSSSGLYNEQFF.

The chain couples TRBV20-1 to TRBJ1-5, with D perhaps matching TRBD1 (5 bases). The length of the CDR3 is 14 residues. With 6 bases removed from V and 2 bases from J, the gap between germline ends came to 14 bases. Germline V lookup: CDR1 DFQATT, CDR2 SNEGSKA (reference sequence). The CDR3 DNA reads TGCAGTGCCGCACGGGACGGAGGCAATCAGCCCCAGCATTTT. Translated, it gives CSAARDGGNQPQHF.

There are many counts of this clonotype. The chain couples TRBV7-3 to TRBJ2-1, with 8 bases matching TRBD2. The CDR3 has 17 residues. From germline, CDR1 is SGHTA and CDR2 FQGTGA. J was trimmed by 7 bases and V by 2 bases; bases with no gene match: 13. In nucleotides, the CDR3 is TGTGCCAGCAGCTTAGGACGGGGGGGCTCCTTTGGAAATGAGCAGTTCTTC. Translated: CASSLGRGGSFGNEQFF.

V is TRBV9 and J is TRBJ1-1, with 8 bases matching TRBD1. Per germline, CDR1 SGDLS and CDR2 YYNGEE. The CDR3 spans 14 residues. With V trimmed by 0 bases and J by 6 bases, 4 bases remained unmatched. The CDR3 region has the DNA TGTGCCAGCAGCGTAGGGCAGGGGGCTTCTGAAGCTTTCTTT. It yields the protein CASSVGQGASEAFF.

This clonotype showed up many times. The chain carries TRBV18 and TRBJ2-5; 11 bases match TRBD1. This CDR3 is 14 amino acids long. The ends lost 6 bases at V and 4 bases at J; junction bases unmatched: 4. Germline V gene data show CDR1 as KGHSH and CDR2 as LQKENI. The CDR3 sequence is CASSPGQGAETQYF. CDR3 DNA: TGTGCCAGCTCCCCCGGACAGGGGGCAGAGACCCAGTACTTC.

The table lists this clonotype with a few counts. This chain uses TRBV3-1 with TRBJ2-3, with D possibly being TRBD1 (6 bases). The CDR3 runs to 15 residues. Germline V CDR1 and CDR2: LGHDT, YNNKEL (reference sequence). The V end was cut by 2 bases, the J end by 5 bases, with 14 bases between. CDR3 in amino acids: CASSQHDRTKDTQYF. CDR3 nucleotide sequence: TGTGCCAGCAGCCAACATGACAGGACAAAAGATACGCAGTATTTT.

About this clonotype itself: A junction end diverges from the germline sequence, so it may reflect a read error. The CDR3 sequence is CANGLVLGETQFF. The CDR3 DNA follows: TGTGCTAATGGTTTGGTCTTGGGGGAGACCCAGTTCTTC. The rearrangement uses TRBV12-5 and TRBJ2-1; perhaps D is TRBD1 or TRBD2 (5 bases each). CDR1 and CDR2 (germline): LGHNT, FRNRAP. This CDR3 spans 13 amino acids.